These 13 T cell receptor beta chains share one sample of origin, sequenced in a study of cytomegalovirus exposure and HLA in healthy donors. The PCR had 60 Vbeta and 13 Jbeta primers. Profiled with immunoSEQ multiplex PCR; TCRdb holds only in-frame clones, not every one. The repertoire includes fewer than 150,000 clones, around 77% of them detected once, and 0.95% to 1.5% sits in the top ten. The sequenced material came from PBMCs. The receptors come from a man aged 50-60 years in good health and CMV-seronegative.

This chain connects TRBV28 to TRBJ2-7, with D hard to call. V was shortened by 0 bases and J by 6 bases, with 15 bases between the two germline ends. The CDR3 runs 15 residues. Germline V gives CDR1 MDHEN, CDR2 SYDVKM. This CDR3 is CASSLWPPGEAEQYF. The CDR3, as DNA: TGTGCCAGCAGTTTATGGCCTCCGGGTGAGGCCGAGCAGTACTTC.

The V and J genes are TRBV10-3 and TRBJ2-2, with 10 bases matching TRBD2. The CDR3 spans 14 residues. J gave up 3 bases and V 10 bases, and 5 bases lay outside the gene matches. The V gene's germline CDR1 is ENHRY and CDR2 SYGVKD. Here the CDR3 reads CATASGGYTGELFF. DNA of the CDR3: TGTGCCACGGCTAGCGGGGGATACACCGGGGAGCTGTTTTTT.

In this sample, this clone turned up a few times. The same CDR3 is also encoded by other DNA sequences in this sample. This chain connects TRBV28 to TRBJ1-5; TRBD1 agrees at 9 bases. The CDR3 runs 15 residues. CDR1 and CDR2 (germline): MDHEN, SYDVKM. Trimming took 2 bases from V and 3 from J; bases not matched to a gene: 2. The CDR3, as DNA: TGTGCCAGCAGTTTAGGGACAGGGCTCAATCAGCCCCAGCATTTT. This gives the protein CASSLGTGLNQPQHF.

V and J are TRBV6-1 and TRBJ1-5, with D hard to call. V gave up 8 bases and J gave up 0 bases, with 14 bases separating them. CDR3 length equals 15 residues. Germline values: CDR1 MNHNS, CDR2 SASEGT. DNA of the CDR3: TGTGCCAGCTTACCCTATGCTGGTAGCAATCAGCCCCAGCATTTT. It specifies CASLPYAGSNQPQHF.

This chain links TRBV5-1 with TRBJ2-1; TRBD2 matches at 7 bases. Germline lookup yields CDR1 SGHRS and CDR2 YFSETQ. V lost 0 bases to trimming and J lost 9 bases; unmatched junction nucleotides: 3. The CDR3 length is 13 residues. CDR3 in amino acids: CASSLVASGEQFF. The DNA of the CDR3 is TGCGCCAGCAGCTTGGTGGCTAGCGGTGAGCAGTTCTTC.

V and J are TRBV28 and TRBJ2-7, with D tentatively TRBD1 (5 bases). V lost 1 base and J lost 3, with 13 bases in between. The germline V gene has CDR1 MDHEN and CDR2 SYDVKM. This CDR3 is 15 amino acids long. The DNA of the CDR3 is TGTGCCAGCAGTTTATCCGCGGCAGGGAACTACGAGCAGTACTTC. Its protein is CASSLSAAGNYEQYF.

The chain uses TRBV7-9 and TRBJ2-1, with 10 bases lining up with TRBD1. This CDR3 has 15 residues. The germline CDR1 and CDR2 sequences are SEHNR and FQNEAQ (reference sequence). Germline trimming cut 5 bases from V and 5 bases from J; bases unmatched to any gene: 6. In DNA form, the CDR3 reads TGTGCCAGCAGCCCGAGACAGGGGGCACACAATGAGCAGTTCTTC. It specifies CASSPRQGAHNEQFF.

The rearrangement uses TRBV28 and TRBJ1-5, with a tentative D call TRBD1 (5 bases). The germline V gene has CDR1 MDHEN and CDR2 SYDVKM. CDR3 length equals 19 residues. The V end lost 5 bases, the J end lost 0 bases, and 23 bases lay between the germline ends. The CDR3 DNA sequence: TGTGCCAGCAGTCTCAGGTCTACAGGAGTTTCTTATAGCAATCAGCCCCAGCATTTT. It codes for CASSLRSTGVSYSNQPQHF.

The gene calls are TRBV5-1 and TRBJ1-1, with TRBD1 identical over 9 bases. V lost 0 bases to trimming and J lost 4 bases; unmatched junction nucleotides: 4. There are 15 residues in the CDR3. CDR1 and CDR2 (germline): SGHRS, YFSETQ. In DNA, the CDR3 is TGCGCCAGCAGCTTGGACAGGGGGCGTAGCACTGAAGCTTTCTTT. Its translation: CASSLDRGRSTEAFF.

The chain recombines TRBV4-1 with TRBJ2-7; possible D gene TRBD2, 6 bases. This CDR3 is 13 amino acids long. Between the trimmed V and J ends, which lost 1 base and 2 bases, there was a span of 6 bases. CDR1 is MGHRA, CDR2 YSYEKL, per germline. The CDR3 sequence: CASSQGTTYEQYF. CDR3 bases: TGCGCCAGCAGCCAAGGGACTACCTACGAGCAGTACTTC.

The CDR3 protein is CASSQGDTYEQYF. The CDR3 nucleotides read TGTGCCAGCAGTCAGGGGGATACCTACGAGCAGTACTTC. This chain links TRBV6-1 with TRBJ2-7; the match to TRBD1 covers 7 bases. CDR1 is MNHNS and CDR2 is SASEGT in the germline V gene. This CDR3 spans 13 amino acids. The ends lost 5 bases at V and 2 bases at J; junction bases unmatched: 3.

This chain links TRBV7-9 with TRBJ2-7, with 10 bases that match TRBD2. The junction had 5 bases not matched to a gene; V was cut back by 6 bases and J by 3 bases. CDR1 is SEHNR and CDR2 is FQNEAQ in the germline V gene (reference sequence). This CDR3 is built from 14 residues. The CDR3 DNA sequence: TGTGCCAGCAGGGATCCTAGCGGGAGCTACGAGCAGTACTTC. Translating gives CASRDPSGSYEQYF.

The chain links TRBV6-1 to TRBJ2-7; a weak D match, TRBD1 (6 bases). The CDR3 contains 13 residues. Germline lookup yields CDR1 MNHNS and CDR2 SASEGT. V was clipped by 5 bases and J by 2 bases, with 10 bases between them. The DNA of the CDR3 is TGTGCCAGCAGTCGGGACACCACCTACGAGCAGTACTTC. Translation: CASSRDTTYEQYF.